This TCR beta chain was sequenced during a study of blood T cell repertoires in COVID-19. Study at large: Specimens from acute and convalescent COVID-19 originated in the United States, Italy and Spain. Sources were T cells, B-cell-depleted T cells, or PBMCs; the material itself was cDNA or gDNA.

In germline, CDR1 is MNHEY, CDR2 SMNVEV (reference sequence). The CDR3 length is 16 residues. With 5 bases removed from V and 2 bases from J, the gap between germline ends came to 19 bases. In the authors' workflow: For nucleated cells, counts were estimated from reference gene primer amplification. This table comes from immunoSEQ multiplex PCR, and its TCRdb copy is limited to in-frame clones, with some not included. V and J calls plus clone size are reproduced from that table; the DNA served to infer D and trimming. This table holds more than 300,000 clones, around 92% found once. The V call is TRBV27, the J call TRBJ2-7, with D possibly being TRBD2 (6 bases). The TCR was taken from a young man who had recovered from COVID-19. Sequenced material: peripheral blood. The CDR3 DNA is TGTGCCAGCAGTCCTAGGGGAGGAGGGGCCGCCTACGAGCAGTACTTC. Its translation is CASSPRGGGAAYEQYF.